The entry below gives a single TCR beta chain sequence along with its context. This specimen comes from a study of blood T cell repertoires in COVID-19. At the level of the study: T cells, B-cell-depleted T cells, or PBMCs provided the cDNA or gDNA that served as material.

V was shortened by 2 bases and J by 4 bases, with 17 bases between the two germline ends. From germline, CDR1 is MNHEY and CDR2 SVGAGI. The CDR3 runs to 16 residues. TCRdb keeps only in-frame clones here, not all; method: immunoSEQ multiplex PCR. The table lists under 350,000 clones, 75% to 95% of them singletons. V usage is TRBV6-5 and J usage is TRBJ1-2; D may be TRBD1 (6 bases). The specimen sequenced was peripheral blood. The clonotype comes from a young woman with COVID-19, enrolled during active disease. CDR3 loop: CASSYAYPQGGYGYTF. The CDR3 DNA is TGTGCCAGCAGTTACGCTTATCCACAGGGCGGCTATGGCTACACCTTC.